This T cell receptor beta chain was recorded in a study of vaccination and CD4 T cells after COVID-19. On the study more broadly: The authors exposed cells to overlapping spike peptides derived from SARS-CoV-2, HCoV-NL63, HCoV-OC43 and HCoV-229E.

Regarding treatment: approximately nine-day PBMC culture with coronavirus spike peptide pools or control peptides (ViraFEST assay). Trimming shortened V by 3 bases and J by 9 bases, and 15 bases separated the two germline ends. This CDR3 is 14 amino acids long. Germline CDR1 is MDHEN and CDR2 is SYDVKM. As to this clonotype: Its antigen is currently unknown.

Sequencing of cultured CD4+ T cell DNA used the Oncomine TCR Beta short-read assay. MiXCR, applied by TCRdb to the PCR reads, yields one record per CDR3 protein. The data show about 15,000 distinct CDR3 sequences, 73% seen once. The chain recombines TRBV28 with TRBJ1-5; perhaps TRBD1 as D (5 bases). The TCR comes from a human donor who had recovered from COVID-19. The specimen was CD4+ T cells from blood, cultured in vitro. CDR3 DNA sequence: TGTGCCAGCAGTTTTATGGGGGGGGGTACGCCCCAGCATTTT. Translation: CASSFMGGGTPQHF.